These 6 T cell receptor beta chains were all obtained from the same sample, sequenced in a study of CD8+CD57+ T cells in acquired aplastic anemia. Patients selected for sequencing had displayed CD8+CD57+ cell expansion by flow cytometry. Template material for TCR beta VDJ and CDR3 profiling consisted of genomic DNA. TCRdb recomputed calls from the reads with MiXCR, one row per CDR3 protein. The repertoire has approximately 180,000 distinct CDR3 sequences, roughly 48% of them found once; the top ten carry more than 1%. Input material: sorted CD4+, CD8+, or CD8+CD57+ T cells (not recorded which) from PBMCs. These receptors all stem from a human donor with aplastic anemia.

Ten or more counts support this clonotype. The chain's CDR3 is CSVEDLYRGSTEAFF. The CDR3 region has the DNA TGCAGCGTTGAAGATCTTTACAGGGGAAGCACTGAAGCTTTCTTT. The gene calls are TRBV29-1 and TRBJ1-1; TRBD1 aligns across 7 bases. CDR3 size: 15 residues. From germline, CDR1 is SQVTM and CDR2 ANQGSEA. Trimming at V came to 0 bases and at J to 4 bases, leaving 8 bases not matched to a gene.

This clonotype was observed once. The chain joins TRBV20-1 to TRBJ2-7; TRBD1 agrees at 8 bases. Unmatched junction bases numbered 9, after V lost 0 bases and J lost 2 bases. The CDR3 is made up of 16 amino acids. Germline assignment: CDR1 DFQATT and CDR2 SNEGSKA (reference sequence). CDR3 DNA: TGCAGTGCTAGAGATTTGACTCACAGGGGGACCTACGAGCAGTACTTC. Translating it yields CSARDLTHRGTYEQYF.

Points on this clonotype: It may be a read error: a sequence one base away is much more abundant. The chain has TRBV5-1 and TRBJ1-1; 7 bases are a match to TRBD1. CDR3 length: 15 amino acids. Per the germline V gene, CDR1 is SGHRS and CDR2 is YFSETQ. The CDR3 nucleotides read TGCGCCAGCAGCTTGGCTCTGGACAGGATCGCTGATGCTTTCTTT. Translated, it gives CASSLALDRIADAFF.

This clonotype was observed at least ten times. V gene TRBV10-3 combines with J gene TRBJ2-7; D not resolved. The V gene's germline CDR1 is ENHRY and CDR2 SYGVKD. V lost 4 bases and J lost 3, with 4 bases in between. The CDR3 consists of 11 residues. This CDR3 is CAISAYYEQYF. CDR3 bases: TGTGCCATCAGTGCCTACTACGAGCAGTACTTC.

In DNA form, the CDR3 reads TGTGCCAGCAGCTTAGACAGGGCCGAGGAATCCTACGAGCAGTACTTC. Encoded protein: CASSLDRAEESYEQYF. This chain joins TRBV11-2 and TRBJ2-7, with D possibly being TRBD1 (5 bases). Germline values: CDR1 SGHAT, CDR2 FQNNGV. The CDR3 covers 16 residues. The V and J ends lost 0 bases and 1 base respectively, with 13 bases between them.

A few counts support this clonotype. This chain links TRBV2 with TRBJ1-2; 11 bases map to TRBD1. V lost 6 bases to trimming and J lost 4 bases; unmatched junction nucleotides: 4. Germline V CDR1 and CDR2: SNHLY, FYNNEI. CDR3 length: 14 residues. The CDR3 loop reads CASRGQGVGYGYTF. In DNA form, the CDR3 reads TGTGCCAGCAGGGGACAGGGGGTTGGCTATGGCTACACCTTC.